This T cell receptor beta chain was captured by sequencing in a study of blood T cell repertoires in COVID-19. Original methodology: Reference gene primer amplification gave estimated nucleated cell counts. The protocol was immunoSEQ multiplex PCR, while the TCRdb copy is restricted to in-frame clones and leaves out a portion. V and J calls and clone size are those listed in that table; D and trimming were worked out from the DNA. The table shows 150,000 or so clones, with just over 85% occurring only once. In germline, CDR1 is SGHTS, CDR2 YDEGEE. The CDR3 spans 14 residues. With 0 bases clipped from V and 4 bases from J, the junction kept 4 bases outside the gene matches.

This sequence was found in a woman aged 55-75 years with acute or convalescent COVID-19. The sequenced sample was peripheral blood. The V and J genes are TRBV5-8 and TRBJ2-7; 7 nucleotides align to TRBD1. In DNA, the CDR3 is TGTGCCAGCAGCTTGGCCGAGACAGGGTACGAGCAGTACTTC. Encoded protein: CASSLAETGYEQYF.